This T cell receptor beta chain originates from a study of OX40 agonist ivuxolimab in advanced cancers. V was cut by 4 bases and J by 7 bases, with 16 bases left in between. Germline CDR1 and CDR2: SGHDT and YYEEEE. The CDR3 consists of 14 residues. Measured with immunoSEQ multiplex PCR; TCRdb has only the in-frame clones, and not every one. The sample has about 89,000 clones; 70% to 90% are singletons. This specimen was CD4+ or CD8+ T cells sorted from blood, taken in a trial of the OX40 agonist ivuxolimab. This sequence originates from an adult with an advanced solid tumor such as melanoma, head and neck, liver or kidney cancer. The chain combines TRBV5-6 with TRBJ2-3; D not resolved. The CDR3 sequence: CASSKQSGYHTQYF. The CDR3, as DNA: TGTGCCAGCAGCAAACAATCAGGTTATCATACGCAGTATTTT.